These 7 T cell receptor beta chains were sequenced from one sample in a study of shared clonotypes between healthy human individuals. Some clones are missing from TCRdb's copy, which holds only in-frame ones; the method was immunoSEQ multiplex PCR. Of hundreds of thousands of clones listed, about 95% were seen once; the top ten hold around 0.11%. Naive CD8 cells were CD45RO-negative, positively selected for CCR7, excluding terminally differentiated effector memory CD45RA+ cells. Specimen: naive CD8+ T cells sorted from blood. These receptors were taken from a young woman in good health.

The V call is TRBV4-1, the J call TRBJ2-3; TRBD2 agrees at 7 bases. The CDR3 consists of 14 residues. Germline CDR1 reads MGHRA; CDR2 reads YSYEKL. The V segment lost 1 base and the J segment 5 bases; nucleotides outside the gene matches: 3. The CDR3 sequence is CASSQGRGVDTQYF. CDR3 sequence (DNA): TGCGCCAGCAGCCAAGGACGGGGGGTAGATACGCAGTATTTT.

The genes are TRBV4-1 and TRBJ2-7, with D unclear. With 1 base removed from V and 5 bases from J, the gap between germline ends came to 9 bases. CDR3 size: 13 residues. Germline V gene lookup returns CDR1 MGHRA and CDR2 YSYEKL. The CDR3 sequence is CASSQGRPHEQYF. CDR3 bases: TGCGCCAGCAGCCAAGGCAGGCCCCACGAGCAGTACTTC.

The J gene is TRBJ2-2, the V gene TRBV10-1; 8 positions agree with TRBD2. Looked up from germline, CDR1 is WNHNN and CDR2 is SYGVQD (reference sequence). Trimming took 3 bases from V and 6 from J; bases not matched to a gene: 6. The length of the CDR3 is 15 residues. CDR3 residues: CASSDGTRDPGELFF. CDR3 sequence (DNA): TGCGCCAGCAGTGACGGGACTAGAGACCCCGGGGAGCTGTTTTTT.

The rearrangement links TRBV2 to TRBJ2-7; the match to TRBD2 covers 7 bases. V lost 0 bases, J lost 3 bases, and 8 bases stayed unmatched. CDR1 SNHLY and CDR2 FYNNEI come from the germline V gene. The CDR3 loop spans 16 amino acids. The CDR3 DNA reads TGTGCCAGCAGTGAAGCATGGTCTAGCGGCAACTACGAGCAGTACTTC. The encoded protein is CASSEAWSSGNYEQYF.

This clone was recorded once. The chain is built from TRBV7-3 and TRBJ2-5, with D maybe TRBD2 (7 bases). Germline assignment: CDR1 SGHTA and CDR2 FQGTGA. V was cut by 3 bases and J by 5 bases, with 16 bases left in between. The length of the CDR3 is 15 residues. This chain's CDR3 is CASSLGAGEGETQYF. For the CDR3, the DNA is TGTGCCAGCAGCTTGGGGGCGGGAGAGGGCGAGACCCAGTACTTC.

The chain employs TRBV5-8 and TRBJ1-4; 7 nucleotides align to TRBD1. The germline V gene encodes CDR1 SGHTS and CDR2 YDEGEE. The V and J ends lost 0 bases and 5 bases, in that order; junction bases with no gene match: 4. The CDR3 loop spans 15 amino acids. CDR3 DNA: TGTGCCAGCAGCTTGGAGGGACAGCGAAATGAAAAACTGTTTTTT. It translates to CASSLEGQRNEKLFF.

This rearrangement joins TRBV5-5 to TRBJ1-2; TRBD1 agrees at 7 bases. CDR1 and CDR2 (germline): SGHKS, YYEKEE (reference sequence). The V and J ends lost 0 bases and 7 bases, in that order; junction bases with no gene match: 6. The CDR3 sequence is 14 residues long. CDR3 DNA: TGTGCCAGCAGCTTGGCGAGACAGGGAATTGGCTACACCTTC. Translated: CASSLARQGIGYTF.